The following is a T cell receptor (beta chain) sequence with its context. The antigen is undetermined. The sample's time point: cycle 4 day 1 (C4D1), after more than five weeks of nivolumab. All trial patients relapsed after autologous stem cell transplantation. CDR1 and CDR2 from the germline V gene are SGHTA and FQGTGA. The CDR3 runs 13 residues. V lost 6 bases, J lost 5 bases, and 13 bases lay in between. The data were taken from a study of PD-1 blockade in classical Hodgkin lymphoma. Study-level results: The origin of the repertoire differences remains undefined, with disease activity or prior therapy as possible causes. Lower baseline TCR diversity was reported for newly diagnosed patients than for healthy donors. Significantly greater TCR diversity emerged by C4D1 in CD4+ cells but not CD8+ cells. Patients who began taking nivolumab under 1 year after ASCT were left out.

Method: immunoSEQ multiplex PCR; TCRdb's copy keeps in-frame clones and lacks some. The sample lists 43,000 or so clones, around 80% occurring once. This clonotype originated in a human donor with classical Hodgkin lymphoma. The sample consisted of peripheral blood mononuclear cells (PBMCs), taken before the fourth cycle of nivolumab. The chain carries TRBV7-3 and TRBJ1-1; possible D gene TRBD1, 5 bases. This chain's CDR3 is CASSSQGGTEAFF. The CDR3 DNA is TGTGCCAGCAGTTCTCAGGGTGGTACTGAAGCTTTCTTT.